This T cell receptor beta chain was sequenced in a study of cytomegalovirus exposure and HLA in healthy donors. General observations from the study: The study designated 150 or so TCR beta chains cytomegalovirus-associated.

The CDR3 covers 13 residues. The ends lost 10 bases at V and 4 bases at J; junction bases unmatched: 8. The germline gives CDR1 MNHEY, CDR2 SVGAGI. Using immunoSEQ multiplex PCR, the repertoire was profiled, and TCRdb retains in-frame clones only, with some absent. This table has around 150,000 clones, approximately 88% appearing once. Only one count was recorded for this clone. Its antigen is currently unknown. Sequenced input: PBMCs. The TCR was taken from a young woman in good health and CMV-seropositive. The chain carries TRBV6-5 and TRBJ2-7; TRBD1 matches 9 bases. The CDR3 is CATKTGGGYEQYF. The CDR3 DNA reads as TGTGCCACCAAGACAGGGGGGGGTTACGAGCAGTACTTC.